The present entry profiles one T cell receptor (beta chain) with its context. Trimming took off 4 bases at V and 6 bases at J, with 4 bases between the two ends. Germline V gene sequence: CDR1 WSHSY, CDR2 SAAADI. The CDR3 contains 11 residues. The data were taken from a study of blood T cell repertoires in COVID-19. At the level of the study: Sample material is recorded as cDNA or gDNA derived from T cells, B-cell-depleted T cells, or PBMCs.

In the original processing: Scientists estimated how many nucleated cells there were by amplifying reference gene primers. Sequenced by immunoSEQ multiplex PCR; TCRdb stores in-frame clones only, minus some. From that table come the V and J calls and clone size; the DNA was used to work out D and trimming. The data show around 230,000 clones, around 89% seen once. Assignment of participants to cohorts was predicated upon participant-reported clinical history. Source material: PBMCs or T cells enriched from blood (not recorded which). This receptor was taken from a woman aged 40 to 50 with acute COVID-19. The chain combines TRBV10-2 with TRBJ2-1; no firm D call. CDR3 sequence: CASSGANEQFF. In DNA, the CDR3 is TGCGCCAGCAGTGGGGCCAATGAGCAGTTCTTC.